These 5 T cell receptor beta chains originate from one sample sequenced in a study of T cell repertoires in cytomegalovirus infection. Their target antigens are unknown. TCRdb ran MiXCR on the reads and lists one entry per CDR3 protein. The sample yields roughly 860,000 distinct CDR3 sequences, approximately 30% seen once. The sequencing here drew on cultured CD8+ T cells from PBMCs, taken from culture after CMV antigen stimulation. Source of these receptors: a human donor in good health (CMV status not recorded). Some clones in this sample may be carry-over from other donors' samples.

This clonotype appeared a few times. The V and J genes are TRBV11-2 and TRBJ1-1; D unclear. Trimming cost V 0 bases and J 5 bases, with 1 base left between them. Germline V CDR1 and CDR2: SGHAT, FQNNGV. This CDR3 comprises 11 residues. CDR3 region: CASSLETEAFF. The CDR3 DNA reads TGTGCCAGCAGCTTAGAAACTGAAGCTTTCTTT.

A note on this clonotype: A junction boundary mismatches the germline segment, possibly from a read error. The V call is TRBV5-5, the J call TRBJ2-2, with TRBD1 identical over 9 bases. Germline values: CDR1 SGHKS, CDR2 YYEKEE (reference sequence). This CDR3 is 16 amino acids long. The CDR3 coding sequence is TGTGTCAGCAGCTATACAGGGGGCGTGGACACCGGGGAGCTGTTTTTT. Its translation: CVSSYTGGVDTGELFF.

This clonotype was counted many times. The CDR3 nucleotides read TGTGCCAGCAGTGAGACTAGCGGACTTGAGCAGTTCTTC. It yields the protein CASSETSGLEQFF. The chain is built from TRBV6-4 and TRBJ2-1; 9 bases map to TRBD2. The trim removed 3 bases at V and 9 bases at J, leaving 3 bases unmatched. Looked up from germline, CDR1 is MRHNA and CDR2 is SNTAGT. The CDR3 length is 13 residues.

This clonotype was detected many times. This rearrangement joins TRBV7-2 to TRBJ1-6; D unresolved. The CDR3 is 16 amino acids. V shed 1 base and J shed 0 bases, with 7 bases lying between them. Germline CDR1 SGHTA, CDR2 FQGNSA. The CDR3 protein is CASSLGANSYNSPLHF. The CDR3 bases are TGTGCCAGCAGCTTAGGGGCCAACTCCTATAATTCACCCCTCCACTTT.

CDR3 nucleotides: TGTGCCAGCAGCTGGACAGGGCTCGGGGCCAACGTCCTGACTTTC. It codes for CASSWTGLGANVLTF. The chain joins TRBV7-9 to TRBJ2-6, with TRBD1 identical over 8 bases. Per germline, CDR1 SEHNR and CDR2 FQNEAQ (reference sequence). V lost 4 bases to trimming and J lost 4 bases; unmatched junction nucleotides: 3. The CDR3 length is 15 residues.